The source of this TCR beta chain is a study of cytomegalovirus exposure and HLA in healthy donors (dated 2017 in TCRdb). In the study overall: An earlier analysis of roughly 610 of the donors reported approximately 260 Gb of sequence data and 90 million to 120 million unique TCR beta sequences obtained from approximately 180 million T cells. Around 320 gigabases of sequencing data and tens of millions of unique TCR sequences were included in an early release covering 550 to 650 HLA-typed donors. Among the approximately 400 genotyped donors, around 81% belonged to the genetic ancestry cluster associated with self-reported Caucasian donors. The study aimed to test whether cataloging public T cell receptors could reveal signatures of past pathogen exposure. Using immunosequencing, the study profiled T cell repertoires from 666 subjects and related those repertoires to cytomegalovirus serostatus. A separate validation cohort of over 95 different subjects was used in addition to the roughly 640-subject first cohort. To predict cytomegalovirus infection status, the study combined high-throughput TCR immunosequencing, statistical association of individual TCRs with disease status, and machine learning. A later analysis re-examined previously published TCR beta repertoires from roughly 650 donors and added high-resolution HLA genotyping to investigate patterns of TCR occurrence. In the later analysis, no new phenotypic data were used to find candidate immune exposures; instead, reliance was placed on TCR beta sequences and their occurrence across donors. An earlier analysis of several hundred of the donors applied high-throughput TCR beta sequencing to assess whether each TCR beta V gene segment acted as functional or pseudogenic. Donor age, sex, ethnicity and CMV serostatus were compiled alongside the repertoire data. A later genetic analysis took genome-wide SNP genotypes for about 65% of the 666 donors and used that subset as a discovery cohort. Every discovery cohort repertoire had been produced on one sequencing platform. Both class I and class II loci were covered by HLA typing, at four-digit resolution. Typing coverage differed by locus: A, B, C, DRB1 and DQB1 were typed in about 629-630 donors, DQA1 in 500 to 550, DPA1 in approximately 600, and DPB1 in just under 480. Five DR-DQ haplotypes were handled as single units for association and clustering, since linkage in the cohort was strong. Among around 400 genotyped donors of the cohort, an average of around 250,000 unique TCR beta nucleotide sequences was sequenced per donor, of which roughly 17% were non-productive.

The paper's findings and limits, for the study overall: An association between a missense DCLRE1C variant and V-gene and J-gene trimming of TCR beta chains was found in a later genetic analysis and replicated in an independent cohort. A group of highly shared sequence variants was considered likely to be a technical artifact of the sequencing pipeline. In vitro tests confirmed that three of the cytomegalovirus-associated TCR beta chains recognize cytomegalovirus antigens. In a later analysis, HLA-associated TCR beta chains were found to be more clonally expanded and to have lower generation probabilities than equally common non-associated chains. Immune exposure information for the cohort was limited to CMV serostatus. The classifier was reported to diagnose cytomegalovirus status with high specificity and sensitivity in both the original and validation cohorts. Because counts were too low, around 18 rarely observed V segments, including chromosome 9 orphons, were left out of the earlier analysis of a few hundred of the donors. In this cohort, only TCR beta chains were sequenced, and detectable features were limited by the absence of alpha or paired-chain data. The study gave a list of about 150 TCR beta chains associated with cytomegalovirus. A later analysis reported that several top co-occurrence clusters appeared linked to parvovirus B19, influenza, CMV and Epstein-Barr virus. Specific HLA alleles were associated with 15,000 to 20,000 TCR beta sequences at a false discovery rate of 0.05 in a later analysis. Sequencing depth was assumed to be roughly uniform across donors in the presence/absence analyses, though that assumption may not hold. Most CMV-associated TCR beta chains appeared to be HLA-restricted in a later analysis, and the HLA associations seemed to be driven largely by CMV exposure. Compared with the roughly 670-donor mean, donors in an Asian-associated ancestry cluster had fewer N-insertions in productive TCRs, according to a later genetic analysis. Linkage disequilibrium might explain the correlated functional status among segregating V segments, but an unknown experimental factor could not be excluded. While some public TCRs were present in many individuals, most TCR sequences turned up only very rarely across donors. When HLA alleles, especially DR and DQ, strongly co-occurred, TCR associations were difficult to assign to individual alleles. A further reported finding was that TCR beta sequences accurately predicted the HLA-A and HLA-B alleles for most subjects in the first cohort. Some IMGT-functional V segments, including TRBV6-2 and TRBV6-3, could not be distinguished by the 87-base-pair reads and were therefore excluded. According to the authors, the approach could potentially be generalized to other disease states and immunological phenotypes. In a later analysis, TCR association rates were found to vary across HLA loci, with the most associated TCRs seen for DRB1 alleles and the fewest for HLA-C alleles. Broadly in line with IMGT annotations, most TCR beta V segments showed up in productive rearrangements about 87% or about 30% of the time in an earlier analysis of around 550 of the donors. Because HLA typing was unavailable for some donors at each locus, only the typed subset was used in association tests.

The cohort comprised around 700 healthy bone marrow donors. At the time of sampling, every cohort member was nominally healthy, though immune exposures that went unrecorded were likely present. The donor tested CMV seropositive, placing the donor among the 289 seropositive members of the cohort. A peripheral blood sample was provided by each donor, and peripheral blood mononuclear cells were used for TCR beta sequencing. The Qiagen DNeasy Blood Extraction Kit was used to extract genomic DNA from the blood cell samples. The germline V gene (reference sequence) provides CDR1 SGHKS and CDR2 YYEKEE. Taken from cysteine to phenylalanine, the CDR3 has 18 residues. Only the CDR3 portion is preserved as DNA: 54 bases, with reading frame beginning at the first base. V and J lose 0 bases and 4 bases, and a span of 20 bases separates them. For this clone: There is no known antigen for this receptor. Base quality data are lacking; no much larger clone is found one base away.

The library was made by the immunoSEQ multiplex PCR assay. A mixture of 60 forward primers for TCR Vbeta segments and 13 reverse primers for TCR Jbeta segments was used in the multiplex PCR. The CDR3 region of rearranged TCR beta genes was amplified from genomic DNA by a multiplex PCR assay. The Illumina HiSeq System was used to sequence the amplified TCR beta libraries as 87-base-pair reads. As for how the authors treated the data: In a later analysis, roughly 80 million unique TCR beta chains were counted across the roughly 610 repertoires, and roughly 9.9 million of these chains were shared by at least two donors. Raw reads were error-corrected and collapsed into unique sequences by a nearest-neighbor algorithm in which closely related sequences were merged to remove PCR and sequencing errors. To assign V, D and J gene segments, CDR3 sequences were aligned to IMGT reference sequences. For a sequence to be retained, a match of at least six nucleotides was required to both a V gene segment and a J gene segment. Rearrangements were classified as productive when the CDR3 lacked stop codons and remained in frame with V and J, and all other rearrangements were classified as non-productive. CDR3 was defined by IMGT convention, running from the second conserved V-encoded cysteine to the conserved J-encoded phenylalanine. The earlier analysis of roughly 590 of the donors excluded any sequence lacking an unambiguous match to a single V gene segment. In an earlier analysis of 500 to 750 of the donors, V segments were called functional above 56.7% productive rearrangements and were called segregating when the between-donor standard deviation exceeded 5%. A statistical classification framework was developed to diagnose cytomegalovirus status using the catalog of TCR beta chain sequences. V and J gene assignment, in a later analysis, came from comparing TCR nucleotide sequences with IMGT/GENE-DB human TR gene sequences. Using the TCRdist pipeline, a later analysis assigned CDR3 sequences along with most-parsimonious VDJ recombination scenarios. In a later analysis, each TCR beta chain was defined by its CDR3 amino acid sequence together with its V-gene family, and reads lacking a unique V-gene family were excluded. As a way to deal with suspected cross-contamination and a sequencing artifact, a later analysis dropped hundreds of nucleotide sequences that were highly shared and had low generation probability. In a later analysis, a clonal expansion index for each public chain was calculated from normalized within-repertoire ranks of inferred template counts. A later analysis computed generation probabilities with a VDJ recombination model fitted to out-of-frame rearrangements, and checked the results against IGoR. In a later analysis, TCR-TCR, TCR-HLA and TCR-CMV co-occurrence was scored with hypergeometric tests, and a repertoire-size bias correction was applied to TCR pairs. A later analysis estimated false discovery rates by permuting HLA or CMV assignments 20 times. In a later analysis, co-occurring TCRs were grouped using DBSCAN, and TCRdist sequence similarity was added for clustering within HLA-allele-positive subsets. Repertoires with fewer than 30,000 or more than 120,000 public chains were left out of co-occurrence clustering, as were a handful of repertoires with anomalous nucleotide sharing. This immuneACCESS table, as held by TCRdb, lists in-frame sequences with V and J called but not all clones. Of the missing ones, under half trace to an unresolved V gene in checked studies; the others have no known cause. For V, J and clone size, that table is used; D and trimming come from the DNA. The sample table lists about 160,000 clones, around 80% of them with a count of one. The ten largest account for roughly 6.7% of the sample.

The rearranged segments are TRBV5-5 and TRBJ2-1; tentative D gene TRBD2, with 5 bases matching. The sample was PBMCs. This receptor was identified in a man aged 50 to 59 in good health and CMV-seropositive. CDR3 loop: CASSLVEGPSGLYNEQFF. The nucleotide sequence reads TGTGCCAGCAGCTTGGTAGAGGGCCCCTCCGGTTTATACAATGAGCAGTTCTTC.